Listed here are 15 T cell receptor beta chains from one sample, sequenced in a study of T-cell memory formation after mild COVID-19. TCRdb re-called the 5' RACE reads through MiXCR, storing one row per CDR3 protein. The table lists about 160,000 distinct CDR3 sequences, 30% to 35% of them singletons. The sample was PBMCs or a T cell subset sorted from them (not recorded which). The receptors stem from an adult woman who had mild COVID-19 (a few samples of this study predate the infection). Cell type and time point are not known.

This clonotype was seen more than once but under ten times. The CDR3 region has the DNA TGTGCCAGCAGCTCAATGCCGCCCGGGACTAGCGGGGGACCCAACGGGGAGCTGTTTTTT. Translating it yields CASSSMPPGTSGGPNGELFF. The chain uses TRBV7-7 and TRBJ2-2, with 14 bases aligning to TRBD2. The CDR3 length is 20 residues. J lost 7 bases, V lost 4 bases, and 17 bases had no gene match. Germline V gene data show CDR1 as SSHAT and CDR2 as FNYEAQ (reference sequence).

The table lists this clonotype with a few counts. The genes are TRBV18 and TRBJ2-7; TRBD1 is a possible D gene (5 bases). The CDR3 is 13 amino acids. The germline V gene has CDR1 KGHSH and CDR2 LQKENI. Trimming took off 2 bases at V and 2 bases at J, with 7 bases between the two ends. The CDR3 sequence is CASSPDRTYEQYF. DNA for the CDR3: TGTGCCAGCTCACCAGACAGAACCTACGAGCAGTACTTC.

The V call is TRBV27, the J call TRBJ2-4, with TRBD2 matching over 14 bases. The germline V gene encodes CDR1 MNHEY and CDR2 SMNVEV (reference sequence). The CDR3 is 15 amino acids. V gave up 2 bases and J gave up 9 bases; unmatched junction bases: 3. CDR3 sequence reads: CASSLKTSGRGIQYF. For the CDR3, the DNA is TGTGCCAGCAGTTTAAAGACTAGCGGGAGGGGCATTCAGTACTTC.

This clonotype was seen repeatedly, ten times or more. The rearrangement joins TRBV6-4 to TRBJ2-3; 13 bases match TRBD2. V was pared by 8 bases and J by 4 bases, with 6 bases of the junction left unmatched. Germline V gene data show CDR1 as MRHNA and CDR2 as SNTAGT. The CDR3 is 15 amino acids. The chain's CDR3 is CASARTSGSADTQYF. The CDR3 DNA follows: TGTGCCAGCGCCAGGACTAGCGGGAGTGCAGATACGCAGTATTTT.

The genes are TRBV12-3 or TRBV12-4 and TRBJ2-4, with D possibly matching TRBD1 (6 bases). CDR3 length: 16 residues. Trimming took off 5 bases at V and 0 bases at J, with 14 bases between the two ends. CDR3 bases: TGTGCCAGCAGTGCTGGACAGAACGTAGCCAAAAACATTCAGTACTTC. Translated, it gives CASSAGQNVAKNIQYF.

This sequence joins TRBV6-5 and TRBJ1-4; tentatively, D is TRBD1 (6 bases). The CDR3 is made up of 15 amino acids. CDR1 is MNHEY, CDR2 SVGAGI, per germline. Trimming left V 4 bases short and J 3 bases short, with 12 bases between. The CDR3 loop is CASSWGRRANEKLFF. CDR3 coding DNA: TGTGCCAGCAGTTGGGGGCGAAGAGCTAATGAAAAACTGTTTTTT.

This clonotype was observed a few times. The rearrangement joins TRBV4-2 to TRBJ2-7, with D tentatively TRBD1 (5 bases). Germline V gives CDR1 LGHNA, CDR2 YNFKEQ. V lost 0 bases, J lost 5 bases, and 11 bases lay in between. The CDR3 has 14 residues. Written as DNA, the CDR3 is TGTGCCAGCAGCCAAGATCTAGGGGTACACGAGCAGTACTTC. It yields the protein CASSQDLGVHEQYF.

This chain joins TRBV20-1 and TRBJ2-5; TRBD1 aligns across 9 bases. The CDR3 has 13 residues. J lost 5 bases, V lost 6 bases, and 7 bases had no gene match. Per germline, CDR1 DFQATT and CDR2 SNEGSKA (reference sequence). The CDR3 DNA reads TGCAGTGCCCTGTACGGACAGGGGGAGACCCAGTACTTC. Translation: CSALYGQGETQYF.

The chain links TRBV29-1 to TRBJ2-5, with TRBD2 matching over 12 bases. After removal of 7 bases from V and 5 bases from J, the junction contained 2 bases not matched to a gene. The CDR3 extends over 12 amino acids. Looked up from germline, CDR1 is SQVTM and CDR2 is ANQGSEA. This CDR3 is CSAGTSGETQYF. The CDR3 region has the DNA TGCAGCGCCGGGACTAGCGGGGAGACCCAGTACTTC.

This clonotype was counted a few times. The chain employs TRBV7-8 and TRBJ2-5; D is perhaps TRBD1 or TRBD2 (5 bases each). The CDR3 runs to 17 residues. Per the germline V gene, CDR1 is SGHVS and CDR2 is FQNEAQ. V was trimmed by 2 bases and J by 5 bases, leaving 21 bases between them. The CDR3 protein is CASSLFGARGVGETQYF. DNA of the CDR3: TGTGCCAGCAGCTTATTTGGGGCCCGGGGAGTCGGGGAGACCCAGTACTTC. The entire variable domain, with the rest obtained from reference TRBV7-8 and TRBJ2-5, is as follows: GAGVSQSPRYKVAKRGQDVALRCDPISGHVSLFWYQQALGQGPEFLTYFQNEAQLDKSGLPSDRFFAERPEGSVSTLKIQRTQQEDSAVYLCASSLFGARGVGETQYFGPGTRLLVL.

This chain connects TRBV3-1 to TRBJ1-1; D uncertain. CDR1 and CDR2 (germline): LGHDT, YNNKEL (reference sequence). V lost 10 bases to trimming and J lost 1 base, with 13 bases between them. The CDR3 contains 13 residues. CDR3 protein: CATREGRNTEAFF. The CDR3 coding sequence is TGTGCCACCCGAGAGGGCAGGAACACTGAAGCTTTCTTT.

This clonotype was seen more than once but under ten times. The CDR3 region is CATSRGPYNEQFF. The CDR3 coding sequence is TGTGCCACCAGTCGGGGCCCCTACAATGAGCAGTTCTTC. The rearrangement uses TRBV24-1 and TRBJ2-1; D may correspond to TRBD1 or TRBD2 (5 bases each). Deletions cut 6 bases from V and 2 bases from J, with 7 bases between. The CDR3 consists of 13 residues. The germline gives CDR1 KGHDR, CDR2 SFDVKD.

The CDR3: CASSPGYSNQPQHF. CDR3 coding DNA: TGTGCCAGCTCACCGGGCTATAGCAATCAGCCCCAGCATTTT. This sequence joins TRBV18 and TRBJ1-5; D is undetermined. Germline V gene data show CDR1 as KGHSH and CDR2 as LQKENI. The CDR3 totals 14 residues. V was clipped by 3 bases and J by 0 bases, with 6 bases between them. The entire variable domain, with the rest obtained from reference TRBV18 and TRBJ1-5, is as follows: NAGVMQNPRHLVRRRGQEARLRCSPMKGHSHVYWYRQLPEEGLKFMVYLQKENIIDESGMPKERFSAEFPKEGPSILRIQQVVRGDSAAYFCASSPGYSNQPQHFGDGTRLSIL.

This clonotype has only a few counts. The chain is built from TRBV20-1 and TRBJ2-3; D is tentatively TRBD1 or TRBD2 (5 bases each). The CDR3 spans 15 residues. V was pared by 0 bases and J by 1 base, with 11 bases between. CDR1 is DFQATT, CDR2 SNEGSKA, per germline (reference sequence). The CDR3 reads CSAREGESGTDTQYF. CDR3 DNA sequence: TGCAGTGCTAGAGAGGGGGAAAGTGGCACAGATACGCAGTATTTT.

The chain uses TRBV29-1 and TRBJ1-5; D might be TRBD1 (6 bases). V lost 3 bases to trimming and J lost 5 bases, with 11 bases between them. The V gene's germline CDR1 is SQVTM and CDR2 ANQGSEA. CDR3 length: 13 amino acids. The CDR3 reads CSVEVQGDQPQHF. The CDR3 nucleotides read TGCAGCGTTGAGGTACAGGGTGATCAGCCCCAGCATTTT. The full variable domain, rest sourced from reference TRBV29-1 and TRBJ1-5, is SAVISQKPSRDICQRGTSLTIQCQVDSQVTMMFWYRQQPGQSLTLIATANQGSEATYESGFVIDKFPISRPNLTFSTLTVSNMSPEDSSIYLCSVEVQGDQPQHFGDGTRLSIL.